A single sample gave rise to the 15 T cell receptor beta chains below, sequenced in a study of blood T cell repertoires in COVID-19. Clones were read by immunoSEQ multiplex PCR, and TCRdb kept only the in-frame ones, dropping some. The sample lists 90,000 or so clones; roughly 80% were seen once. Sequences were obtained from peripheral blood. These receptors originate from an older man with active or convalescent COVID-19.

In its sample, this clone was seen a few times. This chain joins TRBV10-1 and TRBJ2-1; D not resolved. V was clipped by 4 bases and J by 3 bases, with 4 bases between them. The CDR3 has 12 residues. Germline lookup yields CDR1 WNHNN and CDR2 SYGVQD (reference sequence). CDR3 coding DNA: TGCGCCAGCAGTGGCGACTACAATGAGCAGTTCTTC. Protein: CASSGDYNEQFF.

This chain uses TRBV11-2 with TRBJ2-5; D is ambiguous. Per the germline V gene, CDR1 is SGHAT and CDR2 is FQNNGV. Deletions cut 0 bases from V and 5 bases from J, with 7 bases between. The CDR3 contains 13 residues. CDR3 amino acids: CASSLDHGETQYF. As DNA, the CDR3 is TGTGCCAGCAGCTTAGACCACGGGGAGACCCAGTACTTC.

The sample holds a few counts of this clone. The rearrangement joins TRBV6-5 to TRBJ1-3; 7 bases agree with TRBD1. The CDR3 runs to 16 residues. Germline V lookup: CDR1 MNHEY, CDR2 SVGAGI. V gave up 1 base and J gave up 0 bases; unmatched junction bases: 3. The CDR3 nucleotides are TGTGCCAGCAGTTACTTGGGACAGCTCTCTGGAAACACCATATATTTT. It codes for CASSYLGQLSGNTIYF.

The chain joins TRBV6-5 to TRBJ1-2, with 10 bases lining up with TRBD1. Per germline, CDR1 MNHEY and CDR2 SVGAGI. The trim removed 7 bases at V and 8 bases at J, leaving 10 bases unmatched. This CDR3 is built from 14 residues. The CDR3 is CASKTGTGEGGYTF. As DNA, the CDR3 is TGTGCCAGCAAAACCGGGACAGGGGAGGGCGGCTACACCTTC.

V and J are TRBV6-6 and TRBJ1-3; D is undetermined. Germline values: CDR1 MNHNY, CDR2 SVGAGI (reference sequence). Trimming cost V 0 bases and J 0 bases, with 6 bases left between them. There are 15 residues in the CDR3. CDR3 loop: CASSYSTSSGNTIYF. CDR3 nucleotide sequence: TGTGCCAGCAGTTACTCAACGAGCTCTGGAAACACCATATATTTT.

The chain has TRBV29-1 and TRBJ2-5; 8 bases are a match to TRBD2. CDR3 length: 14 amino acids. Germline V gene data show CDR1 as SQVTM and CDR2 as ANQGSEA. V shed 8 bases, J shed 5 bases, and the junction held 13 bases outside the gene matches. This chain's CDR3 is CSMTPGLGVETQYF. CDR3 in DNA: TGCAGCATGACGCCGGGACTAGGGGTGGAGACCCAGTACTTC. The complete variable domain, with remaining parts taken from reference TRBV29-1 and TRBJ2-5, reads SAVISQKPSRDICQRGTSLTIQCQVDSQVTMMFWYRQQPGQSLTLIATANQGSEATYESGFVIDKFPISRPNLTFSTLTVSNMSPEDSSIYLCSMTPGLGVETQYFGPGTRLLVL.

This clone appeared a few times. The CDR3 DNA is TGTGCCAGCTCTCCGCAGGACAGGACTGGCACAGATACGCAGTATTTT. Translating gives CASSPQDRTGTDTQYF. The chain links TRBV18 to TRBJ2-3, with 7 bases identical to TRBD1. Germline CDR1 and CDR2: KGHSH and LQKENI. The J segment lost 1 base and the V segment lost 6 bases, leaving 10 bases of the junction unmatched. CDR3 length: 16 amino acids.

The J gene is TRBJ2-3, the V gene TRBV7-2, with D maybe TRBD2 (6 bases). Per the germline V gene, CDR1 is SGHTA and CDR2 is FQGNSA. This CDR3 comprises 14 residues. With 4 bases removed from V and 8 bases from J, the gap between germline ends came to 16 bases. The CDR3 loop reads CASSSRGWEGTQYF. DNA for the CDR3: TGTGCCAGCAGCTCCCGGGGGTGGGAAGGTACGCAGTATTTT.

This clone has a handful of counts. The CDR3, as DNA: TGTGCCAGCAGTTACAGGGATGAAAAACTGTTTTTT. Encoded protein: CASSYRDEKLFF. The chain is built from TRBV12-3 or TRBV12-4 and TRBJ1-4, with D maybe TRBD1 (6 bases). The V end was cut by 4 bases, the J end by 6 bases, with 6 bases between. The CDR3 runs to 12 residues.

V gene TRBV30 combines with J gene TRBJ1-4, with 7 bases that match TRBD1. The length of the CDR3 is 15 residues. Trimming took 4 bases from V and 8 from J; bases not matched to a gene: 13. Germline-derived CDR1 and CDR2 are GTSNPN and SVGIG (reference sequence). The CDR3 DNA reads TGTGCCTGGACCACCGGGAGGGGGCGAGGGGAAAAACTGTTTTTT. Its protein is CAWTTGRGRGEKLFF.

The chain uses TRBV5-1 and TRBJ2-1, with 7 bases that match TRBD2. In germline, CDR1 is SGHRS, CDR2 YFSETQ. The CDR3 runs to 15 residues. V lost 0 bases to trimming and J lost 5 bases; unmatched junction nucleotides: 5. This CDR3 reads CASSLVAGAHNEQFF. The DNA for the CDR3 is TGCGCCAGCAGCTTGGTAGCGGGCGCCCACAATGAGCAGTTCTTC.

This chain uses TRBV30 with TRBJ2-7, with TRBD2 identical over 10 bases. V trimming: 4 bases; J trimming: 3 bases; junction bases outside the gene matches: 3. The germline CDR1 and CDR2 sequences are GTSNPN and SVGIG (reference sequence). This CDR3 region has 13 residues. Here the CDR3 reads CAWTSGGYYEQYF. The CDR3 DNA reads TGTGCCTGGACTAGCGGGGGATACTACGAGCAGTACTTC.

The chain employs TRBV7-9 and TRBJ2-6; no firm D call. This CDR3 spans 18 amino acids. Germline V gives CDR1 SEHNR, CDR2 FQNEAQ (reference sequence). The V gene lost 1 base and the J gene lost 2 bases, with 15 bases spanning the gap. The CDR3 bases are TGTGCCAGCAGCTTAGATTTTGGCAGATTCCCTGGGGCCAACGTCCTGACTTTC. Translating it yields CASSLDFGRFPGANVLTF.

The chain combines TRBV6-1 with TRBJ2-7; D gene uncertain. The germline V gene has CDR1 MNHNS and CDR2 SASEGT. The CDR3 runs to 13 residues. Trimming cost V 0 bases and J 5 bases, with 8 bases left between them. CDR3 sequence reads: CASSEATFHEQYF. The CDR3 bases are TGTGCCAGCAGTGAAGCCACATTCCACGAGCAGTACTTC.

This rearrangement joins TRBV5-1 to TRBJ1-1, with a tentative D call TRBD1 (5 bases). CDR3 length: 12 amino acids. Germline loops: CDR1 SGHRS, CDR2 YFSETQ. V was shortened by 2 bases and J by 5 bases, with 7 bases between the two germline ends. This CDR3 is CASSLRGTEAFF. The DNA of the CDR3 is TGCGCCAGCAGCTTACGGGGGACTGAAGCTTTCTTT. Full variable domain (remainder filled in from reference TRBV5-1 and TRBJ1-1): KAGVTQTPRYLIKTRGQQVTLSCSPISGHRSVSWYQQTPGQGLQFLFEYFSETQRNKGNFPGRFSGRQFSNSRSEMNVSTLELGDSALYLCASSLRGTEAFFGQGTRLTVV.